These T cell receptor beta chains were read from a single sample in a study of HIV-infected patients and healthy controls. From the 5' RACE reads, TCRdb called clonotypes with MiXCR, one entry per CDR3 protein. The sample lists some 70,000 distinct CDR3 sequences, 15% to 20% occurring once. Sequenced sample: CD4+ T cells from blood. Every receptor here comes from a human donor in good health. Both conserved end residues are part of each CDR3. A D gene is named only where the DNA matches it firmly. Rows may omit the clone size; those that give it use once, few, many or a size class.

TRBJ2-3 | TRBV30 | NA | TRBD2 | TGTGCCTGGAGTGCAGCGGGAAACACAGATACGCAGTATTTT | CAWSAAGNTDTQYF
TRBJ2-7 | TRBV29-1 | many | TRBD1 | TGCAGCGTTCCGGGACAGGGAACCTACGAGCAGTACTTC | CSVPGQGTYEQYF
TRBJ2-3 | TRBV20-1 | NA | NA | TGCAGTCTTGTACAGGGACTCATCACAGATACGCAGTATTTT | CSLVQGLITDTQYF
TRBJ1-2 | TRBV29-1 | NA | NA | TGCAGCGTTGGTACAGGCCAGTGGTATGGCTACACCTTC | CSVGTGQWYGYTF
TRBJ1-6 | TRBV28 | many | NA | TGTGCCAGCAGTTTCAGGCACCATTCACCCCTCCACTTT | CASSFRHHSPLHF
TRBJ2-4 | TRBV30 | NA | TRBD1 | TGTGCCTGGAGTGGACCCGAAACGGGACAGGGAGAAAACATTCAGTACTTC | CAWSGPETGQGENIQYF
TRBJ1-1 | TRBV6-2/TRBV6-3 | many | NA | TGTGCCAGCAGTCCAAGAGGAGGGGGGCAAGCTTTCTTT | CASSPRGGGQAFF
TRBJ2-2 | TRBV27 | few | TRBD2 | TGTGCCAGCAGTTTTGAGGCAGCTGGGACTAGCCGACTCGTTGGCGGGGAGCTGTTTTTT | CASSFEAAGTSRLVGGELFF
TRBJ2-2 | TRBV9 | few | TRBD2 | TGTGCCAGCAGCGTACACGCTAGCGGGGGGGCCGACACCGGGGAGCTGTTTTTT | CASSVHASGGADTGELFF
TRBJ2-7 | TRBV12-3/TRBV12-4 | many | TRBD1 | TGTGCCAGCAGAAGGACAGGGGGCTCGGGTGAGCAGTACTTC | CASRRTGGSGEQYF
TRBJ2-7 | TRBV21-1 | many | NA | TGTGCCAGCAGCAAACACGACCCGGGACAATCGGAGCAGTACTTC | CASSKHDPGQSEQYF
TRBJ2-3 | TRBV5-1 | few | NA | TGCGCCAGCCAGAGTGGCAGGGTCACAGATACGCAGTATTTT | CASQSGRVTDTQYF
TRBJ1-3 | TRBV18 | few | NA | TGTGCCAGCTCACCACAGGGGCCTCTCTCTGGAAACACCATATATTTT | CASSPQGPLSGNTIYF
TRBJ2-7 | TRBV3-1 | NA | NA | TGTGCCAGCAGCCCGGGCAGTTGGGGGGCCGGCTACGAGCAGTACTTC | CASSPGSWGAGYEQYF
TRBJ1-6 | TRBV6-5 | few | NA | TGTGCCAGCAGTATCCTTCCACCCCGCGGCCTTTATAATTCACCCCTCCACTTT | CASSILPPRGLYNSPLHF
TRBJ2-7 | TRBV7-2 | few | NA | TGTGCCAGCAGCTTAGTCGGCACAGGGAGCGAGCAGTACTTC | CASSLVGTGSEQYF
TRBJ2-1 | TRBV12-3/TRBV12-4 | NA | NA | TGTGCCAGCAGTCCGTACGGGGGCCCTTCCTACAATGAGCAGTTCTTC | CASSPYGGPSYNEQFF
TRBJ1-5 | TRBV12-3/TRBV12-4 | many | NA | TGTGCCAGCAGTACCACAGGGATGGCGAGCAATCAGCCCCAGCATTTT | CASSTTGMASNQPQHF
TRBJ1-1 | TRBV19 | NA | NA | TGTGCCAGTAGTAAGGTTCTGGGTCCGGCTGAAGCTTTCTTT | CASSKVLGPAEAFF
TRBJ1-1 | TRBV12-3/TRBV12-4 | many | TRBD1 | TGTGCCAGCAGGCAAACAGGGGGGCATCGATTGAACACTGAAGCTTTCTTT | CASRQTGGHRLNTEAFF
TRBJ2-7 | TRBV6-2/TRBV6-3 | NA | TRBD1 | TGTGCCACCAGGGACAGGGGCAGCTCCTACGAGCAGTACTTC | CATRDRGSSYEQYF
TRBJ2-6 | TRBV5-1 | NA | NA | TGCGCCAGCAGAGGTTTTGGGGCCAACGTCCTGACTTTC | CASRGFGANVLTF
TRBJ1-5 | TRBV28 | NA | NA | TGTGCCAGCAAGGGGTGGGGGAATCAGCCCCAGCATTTT | CASKGWGNQPQHF
TRBJ2-5 | TRBV20-1 | many | NA | TGCAGTGCTAGAAGGACAGTACAAGAGACCCAGTACTTC | CSARRTVQETQYF